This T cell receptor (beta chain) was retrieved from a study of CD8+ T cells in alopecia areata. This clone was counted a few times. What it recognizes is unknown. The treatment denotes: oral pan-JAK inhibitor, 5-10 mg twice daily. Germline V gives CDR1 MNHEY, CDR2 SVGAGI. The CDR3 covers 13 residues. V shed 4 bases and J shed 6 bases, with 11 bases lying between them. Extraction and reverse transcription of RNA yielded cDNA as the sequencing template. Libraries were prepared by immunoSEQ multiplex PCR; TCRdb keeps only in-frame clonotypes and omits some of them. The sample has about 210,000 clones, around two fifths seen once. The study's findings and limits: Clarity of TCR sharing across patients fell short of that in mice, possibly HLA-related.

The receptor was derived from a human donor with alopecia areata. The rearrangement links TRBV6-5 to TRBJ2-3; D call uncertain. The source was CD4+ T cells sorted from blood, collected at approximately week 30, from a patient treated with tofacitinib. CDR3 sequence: CASSLKSVDTQYF. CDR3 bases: TGTGCCAGCAGTTTGAAGAGTGTGGATACGCAGTATTTT.